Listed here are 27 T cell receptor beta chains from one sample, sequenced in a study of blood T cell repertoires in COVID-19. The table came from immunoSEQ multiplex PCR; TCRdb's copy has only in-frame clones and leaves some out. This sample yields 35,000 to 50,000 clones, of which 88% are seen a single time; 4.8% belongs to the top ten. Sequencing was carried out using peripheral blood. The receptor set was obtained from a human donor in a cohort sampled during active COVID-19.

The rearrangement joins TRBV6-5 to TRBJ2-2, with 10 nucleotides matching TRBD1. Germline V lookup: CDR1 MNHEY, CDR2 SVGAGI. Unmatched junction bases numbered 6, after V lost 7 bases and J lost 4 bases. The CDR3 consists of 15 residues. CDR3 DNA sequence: TGTGCCAGCAACCCCGGGACAGGGGTCACCGGGGAGCTGTTTTTT. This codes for CASNPGTGVTGELFF.

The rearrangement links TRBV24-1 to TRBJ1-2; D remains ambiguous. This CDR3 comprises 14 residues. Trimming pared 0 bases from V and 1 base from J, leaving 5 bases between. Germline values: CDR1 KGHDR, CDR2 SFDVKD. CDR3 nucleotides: TGTGCCACCAGTGATTTGACAGATAACTATGGCTACACCTTC. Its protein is CATSDLTDNYGYTF.

This chain's CDR3 is CSVEDQFGDSQETQYF. In DNA form, the CDR3 reads TGCAGCGTTGAAGATCAATTCGGGGACAGCCAAGAGACCCAGTACTTC. The chain combines TRBV29-1 with TRBJ2-5, with 7 positions matching TRBD1. Looked up from germline, CDR1 is SQVTM and CDR2 is ANQGSEA. The CDR3 spans 16 residues. With V trimmed by 0 bases and J by 1 base, 8 bases remained unmatched.

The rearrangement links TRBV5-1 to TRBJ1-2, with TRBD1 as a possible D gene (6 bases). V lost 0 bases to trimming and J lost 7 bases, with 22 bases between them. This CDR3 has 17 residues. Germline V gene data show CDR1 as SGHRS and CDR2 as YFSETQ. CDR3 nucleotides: TGCGCCAGCAGCTTGGTTTTGGGGGGGGGCAAACCCTCTGGCTACACCTTC. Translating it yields CASSLVLGGGKPSGYTF.

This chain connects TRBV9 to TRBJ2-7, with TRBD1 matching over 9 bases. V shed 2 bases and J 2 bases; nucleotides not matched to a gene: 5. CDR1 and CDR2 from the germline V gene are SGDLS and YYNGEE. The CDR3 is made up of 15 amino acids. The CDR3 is CASSVTGTGPYEQYF. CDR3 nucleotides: TGTGCCAGCAGCGTCACCGGGACAGGGCCCTACGAGCAGTACTTC.

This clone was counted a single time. The CDR3 DNA reads TGTGCCAGTAGTATCTTGGGACAGATTCTAGGCTACACCTTC. It specifies CASSILGQILGYTF. V usage is TRBV19 and J usage is TRBJ1-2; 7 bases are a match to TRBD1. The junction had 9 bases not matched to a gene; V was cut back by 3 bases and J by 8 bases. Germline CDR1 reads LNHDA; CDR2 reads SQIVND (reference sequence). This CDR3 is 14 amino acids long. The complete variable domain, with remaining parts taken from reference TRBV19 and TRBJ1-2, reads DGGITQSPKYLFRKEGQNVTLSCEQNLNHDAMYWYRQDPGQGLRLIYYSQIVNDFQKGDIAEGYSVSREKKESFPLTVTSAQKNPTAFYLCASSILGQILGYTFGSGTRLTVV.

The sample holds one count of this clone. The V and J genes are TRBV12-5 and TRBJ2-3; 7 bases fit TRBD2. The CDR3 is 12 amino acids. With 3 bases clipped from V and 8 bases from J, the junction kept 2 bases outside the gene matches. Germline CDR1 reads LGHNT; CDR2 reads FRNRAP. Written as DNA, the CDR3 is TGTGCTAGTGGTTTTAGCGGGCCTACGCAGTATTTT. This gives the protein CASGFSGPTQYF. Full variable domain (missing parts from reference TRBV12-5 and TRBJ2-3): DARVTQTPRHKVTEMGQEVTMRCQPILGHNTVFWYRQTMMQGLELLAYFRNRAPLDDSGMPKDRFSAEMPDATLATLKIQPSEPRDSAVYFCASGFSGPTQYFGPGTRLTVL.

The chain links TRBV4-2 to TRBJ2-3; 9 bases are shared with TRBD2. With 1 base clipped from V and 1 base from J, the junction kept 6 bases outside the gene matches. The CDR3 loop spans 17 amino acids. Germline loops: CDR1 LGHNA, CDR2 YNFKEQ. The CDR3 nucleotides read TGTGCCAGCAGCCAAGCCTCTAGCGGGATGGGCACAGATACGCAGTATTTT. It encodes CASSQASSGMGTDTQYF.

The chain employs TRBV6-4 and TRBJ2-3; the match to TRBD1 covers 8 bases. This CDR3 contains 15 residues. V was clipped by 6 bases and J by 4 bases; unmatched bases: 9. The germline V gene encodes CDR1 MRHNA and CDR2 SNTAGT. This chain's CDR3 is CASRPSAGGPDTQYF. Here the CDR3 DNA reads TGTGCCAGCAGACCCTCGGCAGGGGGCCCAGATACGCAGTATTTT.

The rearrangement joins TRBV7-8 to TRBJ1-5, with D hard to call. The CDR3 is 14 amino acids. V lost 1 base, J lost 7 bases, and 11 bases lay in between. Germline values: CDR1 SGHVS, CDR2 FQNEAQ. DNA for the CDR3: TGTGCCAGCAGCTTAGGGTACGGGGAACAGCCCCAGCATTTT. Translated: CASSLGYGEQPQHF.

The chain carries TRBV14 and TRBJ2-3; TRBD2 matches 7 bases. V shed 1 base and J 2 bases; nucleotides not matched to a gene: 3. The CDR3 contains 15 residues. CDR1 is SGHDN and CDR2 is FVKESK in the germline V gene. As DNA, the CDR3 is TGTGCCAGCAGCCAAGCTAGCGGACCCACAGATACGCAGTATTTT. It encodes CASSQASGPTDTQYF.

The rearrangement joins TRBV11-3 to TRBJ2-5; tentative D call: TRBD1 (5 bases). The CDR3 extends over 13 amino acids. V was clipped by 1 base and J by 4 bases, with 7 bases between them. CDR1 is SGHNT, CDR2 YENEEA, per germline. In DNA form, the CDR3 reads TGTGCCAGCAGCTTAGGACAGTCAGAGACCCAGTACTTC. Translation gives CASSLGQSETQYF.

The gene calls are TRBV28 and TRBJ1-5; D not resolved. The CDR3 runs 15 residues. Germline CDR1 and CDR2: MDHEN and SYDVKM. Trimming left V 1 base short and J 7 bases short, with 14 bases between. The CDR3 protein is CASSLYGEMNQPQHF. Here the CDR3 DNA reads TGTGCCAGCAGTTTATATGGGGAGATGAACCAGCCCCAGCATTTT.

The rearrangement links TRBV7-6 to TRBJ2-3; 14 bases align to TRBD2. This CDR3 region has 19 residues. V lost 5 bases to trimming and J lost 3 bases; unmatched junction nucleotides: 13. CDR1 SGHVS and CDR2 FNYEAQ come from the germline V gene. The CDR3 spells CASSRGSGTSGSGTDTQYF. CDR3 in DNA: TGTGCCAGCAGCCGCGGATCTGGGACTAGCGGGAGTGGTACAGATACGCAGTATTTT.

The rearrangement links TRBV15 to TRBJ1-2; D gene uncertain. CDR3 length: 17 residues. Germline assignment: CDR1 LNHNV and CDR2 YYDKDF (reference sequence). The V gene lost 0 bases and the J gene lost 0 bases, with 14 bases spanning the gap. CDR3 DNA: TGTGCCACCAGCAGAGATGGTGAAAGGAGCCCTAACTATGGCTACACCTTC. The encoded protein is CATSRDGERSPNYGYTF.

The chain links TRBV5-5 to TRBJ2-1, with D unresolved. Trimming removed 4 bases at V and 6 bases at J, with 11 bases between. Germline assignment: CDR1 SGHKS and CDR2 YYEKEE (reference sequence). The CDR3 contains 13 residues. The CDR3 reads CASSVQRSNEQFF. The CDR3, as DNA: TGTGCCAGCAGCGTGCAAAGGAGCAATGAGCAGTTCTTC.

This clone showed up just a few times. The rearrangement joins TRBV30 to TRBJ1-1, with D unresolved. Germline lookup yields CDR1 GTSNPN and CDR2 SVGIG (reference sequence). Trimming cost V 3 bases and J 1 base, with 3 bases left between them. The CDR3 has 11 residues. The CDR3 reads CAWSRNTEAFF. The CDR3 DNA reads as TGTGCCTGGAGCCGGAACACTGAAGCTTTCTTT.

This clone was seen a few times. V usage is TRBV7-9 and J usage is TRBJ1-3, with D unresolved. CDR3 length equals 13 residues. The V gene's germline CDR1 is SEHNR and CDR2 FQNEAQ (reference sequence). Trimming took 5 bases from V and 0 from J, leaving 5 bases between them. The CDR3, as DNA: TGTGCCAGCAGCCCCTACTCTGGAAACACCATATATTTT. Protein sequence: CASSPYSGNTIYF.

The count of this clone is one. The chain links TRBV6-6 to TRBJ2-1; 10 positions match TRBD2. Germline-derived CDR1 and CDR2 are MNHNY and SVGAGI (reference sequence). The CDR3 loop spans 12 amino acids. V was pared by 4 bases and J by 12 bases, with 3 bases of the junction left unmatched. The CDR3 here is CASSFLAGVQFF. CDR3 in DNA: TGTGCCAGCAGTTTCCTAGCGGGAGTGCAGTTCTTC.

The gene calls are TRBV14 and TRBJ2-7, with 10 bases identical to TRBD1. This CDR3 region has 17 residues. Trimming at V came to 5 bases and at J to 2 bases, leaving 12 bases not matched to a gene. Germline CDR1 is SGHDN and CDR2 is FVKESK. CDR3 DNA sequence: TGTGCCAGCAGCACCGGATGGGGACAGGGGCAAACCTACGAGCAGTACTTC. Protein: CASSTGWGQGQTYEQYF.

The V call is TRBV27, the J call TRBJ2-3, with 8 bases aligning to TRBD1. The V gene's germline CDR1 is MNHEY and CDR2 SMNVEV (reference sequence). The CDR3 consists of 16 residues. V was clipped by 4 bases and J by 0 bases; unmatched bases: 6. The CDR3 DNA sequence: TGTGCCAGCAGTTCCCGCAGGGGGCTTAGCACAGATACGCAGTATTTT. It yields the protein CASSSRRGLSTDTQYF.

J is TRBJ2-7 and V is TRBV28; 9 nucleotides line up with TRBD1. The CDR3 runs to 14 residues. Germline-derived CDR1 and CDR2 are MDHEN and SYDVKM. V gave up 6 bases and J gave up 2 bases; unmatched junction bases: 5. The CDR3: CASRQGQGPYEQYF. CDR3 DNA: TGTGCCAGCAGACAGGGACAGGGCCCCTACGAGCAGTACTTC.

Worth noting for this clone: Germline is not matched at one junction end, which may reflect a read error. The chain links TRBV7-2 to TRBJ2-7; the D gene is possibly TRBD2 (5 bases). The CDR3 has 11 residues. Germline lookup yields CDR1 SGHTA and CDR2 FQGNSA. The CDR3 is CASSPWVAPHF. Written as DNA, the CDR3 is TGTGCCAGCAGCCCGTGGGTAGCGCCTCACTTC.

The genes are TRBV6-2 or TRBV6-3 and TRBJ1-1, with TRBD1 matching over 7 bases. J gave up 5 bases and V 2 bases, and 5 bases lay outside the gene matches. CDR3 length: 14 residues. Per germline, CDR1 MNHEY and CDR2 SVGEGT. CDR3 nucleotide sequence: TGTGCCAGCAGTTACCCCCACAGGGGTACTGAAGCTTTCTTT. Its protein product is CASSYPHRGTEAFF.

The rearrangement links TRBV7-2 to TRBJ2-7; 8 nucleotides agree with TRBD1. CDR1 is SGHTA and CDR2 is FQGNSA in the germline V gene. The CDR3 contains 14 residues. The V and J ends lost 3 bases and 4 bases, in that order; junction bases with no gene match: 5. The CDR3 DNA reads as TGTGCCAGCAGCTTCGACAGGGGATCATACGAGCAGTACTTC. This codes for CASSFDRGSYEQYF.

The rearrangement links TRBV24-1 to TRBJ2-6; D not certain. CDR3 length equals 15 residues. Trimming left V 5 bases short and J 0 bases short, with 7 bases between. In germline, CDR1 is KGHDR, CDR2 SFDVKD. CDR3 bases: TGTGCCACCAGTGGGCAGGACTCTGGGGCCAACGTCCTGACTTTC. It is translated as CATSGQDSGANVLTF.

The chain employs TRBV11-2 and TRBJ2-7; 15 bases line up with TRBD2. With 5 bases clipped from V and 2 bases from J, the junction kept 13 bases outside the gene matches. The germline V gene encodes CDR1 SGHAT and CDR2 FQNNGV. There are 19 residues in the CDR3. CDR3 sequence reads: CASSPRTRTSGRAAYEQYF. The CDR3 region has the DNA TGTGCCAGCAGCCCCAGAACGCGGACTAGCGGGAGGGCTGCCTACGAGCAGTACTTC.